Following are 16 T cell receptor beta chains from one sample sequenced in a study of T cell repertoires in cytomegalovirus infection. TCRdb re-derived calls from the reads in MiXCR, one entry per CDR3 protein. The repertoire holds 100,000 to 150,000 distinct CDR3 sequences, with more than 20% as singletons. Their antigens are not known. The sequenced sample consisted of PBMCs, sequenced either directly or after in vitro stimulation (not recorded which). These TCRs come from a human donor in good health (CMV status not recorded). Some clones in this sample may be carry-over from other donors' samples.

Of note for this clonotype: This may stem from a read error, because a much larger clone lies one nucleotide away. The rearrangement uses TRBV7-2 and TRBJ2-3, with 9 bases matching TRBD1. The CDR3 length is 15 residues. The J segment lost 4 bases and the V segment lost 3 bases, leaving 5 bases of the junction unmatched. Germline V CDR1 and CDR2: SGHTA, FQGNSA. CDR3 loop: CASSFGQGRSDTQYF. CDR3 nucleotide sequence: TGTGCCAGCAGCTTCGGACAGGGGCGCTCAGATACGCAGTATTTT.

This clonotype was picked up many times. The genes are TRBV12-5 and TRBJ2-1; perhaps TRBD2 as D (7 bases). V was clipped by 1 base and J by 2 bases, with 18 bases between them. The CDR3 totals 18 residues. Germline lookup yields CDR1 LGHNT and CDR2 FRNRAP. The CDR3 loop reads CASGLAKLGGGPYNEQFF. For the CDR3, the DNA is TGTGCTAGTGGTTTGGCAAAACTAGGGGGAGGGCCCTACAATGAGCAGTTCTTC.

In this sample, this clonotype turned up a few times. The chain carries TRBV7-2 and TRBJ2-1; TRBD2 might be the D (5 bases). The germline V gene has CDR1 SGHTA and CDR2 FQGNSA. Trimming removed 1 base from V and 2 bases from J, with 9 bases in between. The CDR3 has 15 amino acids. The CDR3 protein is CASSLVYGAYNEQFF. CDR3 nucleotides: TGTGCCAGCAGCTTAGTTTACGGGGCCTACAATGAGCAGTTCTTC. Variable domain in full (rest from reference TRBV7-2 and TRBJ2-1): GAGVSQSPSNKVTEKGKDVELRCDPISGHTALYWYRQSLGQGLEFLIYFQGNSAPDKSGLPSDRFSAERTGGSVSTLTIQRTQQEDSAVYLCASSLVYGAYNEQFFGPGTRLTVL.

This clonotype appeared a few times. This chain links TRBV4-3 with TRBJ2-2; D unclear. The CDR3 extends over 15 amino acids. Trimming shortened V by 0 bases and J by 6 bases, and 11 bases separated the two germline ends. The V gene's germline CDR1 is LGHNA and CDR2 YSLEER. The CDR3 DNA reads as TGCGCCAGCAGCCAAGATCAGGTGTATCCCGGGGAGCTGTTTTTT. This codes for CASSQDQVYPGELFF.

At least ten counts were recorded for this clonotype. This chain uses TRBV28 with TRBJ2-1, with TRBD2 matching 12 bases. CDR1 is MDHEN, CDR2 SYDVKM, per germline. The CDR3 is made up of 18 amino acids. Trimming removed 4 bases from V and 1 base from J; junction bases left unmatched: 8. The CDR3, as DNA: TGTGCCAGCAGTTCCTTAACTAGCGGGGGGTATTCCTACAATGAGCAGTTCTTC. It yields the protein CASSSLTSGGYSYNEQFF.

The chain recombines TRBV20-1 with TRBJ1-5; 7 bases line up with TRBD1. The trim removed 6 bases at V and 1 base at J, leaving 3 bases unmatched. There are 13 residues in the CDR3. Germline-derived CDR1 and CDR2 are DFQATT and SNEGSKA (reference sequence). CDR3 in DNA: TGCAGTGCAAGGGGACAGAGCAATCAGCCCCAGCATTTT. It translates to CSARGQSNQPQHF.

This clonotype has ten or more counts. V and J are TRBV7-2 and TRBJ2-5, with 8 positions matching TRBD2. This CDR3 has 14 residues. Germline values: CDR1 SGHTA, CDR2 FQGNSA. Unmatched junction bases numbered 3, after V lost 3 bases and J lost 3 bases. In DNA form, the CDR3 reads TGTGCCAGCAGCTTCCGGGAGGGCAAAGAGACCCAGTACTTC. This codes for CASSFREGKETQYF.

As regards this clonotype: This may arise from a read error, as a much more abundant clone is one base away. The genes are TRBV7-2 and TRBJ1-3, with D unclear. Germline V CDR1 and CDR2: SGHTA, FQGNSA. The CDR3 runs to 13 residues. With 6 bases removed from V and 0 bases from J, the gap between germline ends came to 6 bases. Written as DNA, the CDR3 is TGTGCCAGCAGGGAGAGCTCTGGAAACACCATATATTTT. Protein product: CASRESSGNTIYF.

The rearrangement links TRBV5-1 to TRBJ2-5; 15 positions agree with TRBD2. The CDR3 sequence is 17 residues long. Losses at the gene ends were 3 bases for V and 5 bases for J; bases not matched to a gene: 8. Looked up from germline, CDR1 is SGHRS and CDR2 is YFSETQ. The CDR3 DNA reads as TGCGCCAGCAGCTCCGGGACTAGCGGGAGGAGAAGCGAGACCCAGTACTTC. Translated, it gives CASSSGTSGRRSETQYF.

V and J are TRBV29-1 and TRBJ2-7; tentatively, D is TRBD1 (5 bases). The ends were cut back, 3 bases at V and 2 bases at J, with 14 bases in the middle. The CDR3 length is 14 residues. In germline, CDR1 is SQVTM, CDR2 ANQGSEA. CDR3 sequence reads: CSVEDTEKTYEQYF. CDR3 nucleotide sequence: TGCAGCGTTGAGGACACTGAAAAAACCTACGAGCAGTACTTC.

The sample holds a few counts of this clonotype. The rearrangement links TRBV10-3 to TRBJ2-7; 9 nucleotides agree with TRBD1. Germline V lookup: CDR1 ENHRY, CDR2 SYGVKD. V lost 11 bases, J lost 7 bases, and 6 bases stayed unmatched. This CDR3 contains 11 residues. This CDR3 reads CAFETGGEQYV. Here the CDR3 DNA reads TGTGCCTTCGAGACAGGGGGAGAGCAGTACGTC.

The chain has TRBV28 and TRBJ2-7, with D unresolved. This CDR3 has 15 amino acids. The V gene's germline CDR1 is MDHEN and CDR2 SYDVKM. The V end was cut by 5 bases, the J end by 6 bases, with 20 bases between. The CDR3 spells CASSRSLPPVPEQYF. The CDR3 DNA is TGTGCCAGCAGTCGGAGCCTTCCCCCAGTCCCCGAGCAGTACTTC.

This clonotype came up a few times. V is TRBV19 and J is TRBJ2-6, with a tentative D call TRBD1 (5 bases). The germline CDR1 and CDR2 sequences are LNHDA and SQIVND (reference sequence). This CDR3 spans 17 amino acids. V was pared by 4 bases and J by 0 bases, with 13 bases between. CDR3 sequence reads: CASSKSGMGSGANVLTF. The CDR3 DNA reads as TGTGCCAGTAGTAAGTCAGGGATGGGCTCTGGGGCCAACGTCCTGACTTTC.

This clonotype was recorded many times. CDR3 region: CASSPWGNTQYF. The CDR3 DNA is TGTGCCAGTAGTCCGTGGGGGAATACGCAGTATTTT. The chain uses TRBV19 and TRBJ2-3, with D perhaps matching TRBD1 or TRBD2 (5 bases each). Trimming took off 5 bases at V and 7 bases at J, with 10 bases between the two ends. CDR1 and CDR2 (germline): LNHDA, SQIVND (reference sequence). This CDR3 has 12 residues.

The V and J genes are TRBV7-9 and TRBJ2-3; unclear D gene. V was shortened by 5 bases and J by 10 bases, with 16 bases between the two germline ends. Germline lookup yields CDR1 SEHNR and CDR2 FQNEAQ (reference sequence). The CDR3 is 13 residues long. This CDR3 reads CASSPRSTPAQYF. The CDR3, as DNA: TGTGCCAGCAGCCCTCGATCGACCCCGGCGCAGTATTTT.

The rearrangement links TRBV6-2 or TRBV6-3 to TRBJ2-7; 10 bases align to TRBD1. J lost 6 bases, V lost 7 bases, and 9 bases had no gene match. The CDR3 is made up of 14 amino acids. In germline, CDR1 is MNHEY, CDR2 SVGEGT. The CDR3 DNA is TGTGCCAGCACCGATCCGACAGGGGGCTCCGAGCAGTACGTC. This encodes CASTDPTGGSEQYV.